This T cell receptor beta chain derives from a study of T cells in Graves' hyperthyroidism and ophthalmopathy. Study-wide points: Expanded thyroid clonotypes (above 0.001) were mostly also found in blood.

This CDR3 has 15 amino acids. The germline V gene encodes CDR1 SGHDN and CDR2 FVKESK. V lost 2 bases to trimming and J lost 6 bases, with 16 bases between them. The TCR beta CDR3 regions underwent amplification using RNA transcripts as the source. With the HTBI primer set, the TCR CDR3 went through a first round of RT-PCR. From the multiplex PCR reads, TCRdb called clonotypes with MiXCR, one entry per CDR3 protein. The sample lists hundreds of thousands of distinct CDR3 sequences, around 21% occurring once. Using around 10 ml of fresh peripheral blood, PBMCs were prepared. As to this clonotype: What it binds is not known.

This TCR was sampled from a man between 25 and 39 years old with Graves' ophthalmopathy. V usage is TRBV14 and J usage is TRBJ1-1, with D maybe TRBD1 (5 bases). Sequenced material: blood. This chain's CDR3 is CASSQITGRLAEAFF. The CDR3 DNA follows: TGTGCCAGCAGCCAAATTACGGGACGTCTCGCTGAAGCTTTCTTT.